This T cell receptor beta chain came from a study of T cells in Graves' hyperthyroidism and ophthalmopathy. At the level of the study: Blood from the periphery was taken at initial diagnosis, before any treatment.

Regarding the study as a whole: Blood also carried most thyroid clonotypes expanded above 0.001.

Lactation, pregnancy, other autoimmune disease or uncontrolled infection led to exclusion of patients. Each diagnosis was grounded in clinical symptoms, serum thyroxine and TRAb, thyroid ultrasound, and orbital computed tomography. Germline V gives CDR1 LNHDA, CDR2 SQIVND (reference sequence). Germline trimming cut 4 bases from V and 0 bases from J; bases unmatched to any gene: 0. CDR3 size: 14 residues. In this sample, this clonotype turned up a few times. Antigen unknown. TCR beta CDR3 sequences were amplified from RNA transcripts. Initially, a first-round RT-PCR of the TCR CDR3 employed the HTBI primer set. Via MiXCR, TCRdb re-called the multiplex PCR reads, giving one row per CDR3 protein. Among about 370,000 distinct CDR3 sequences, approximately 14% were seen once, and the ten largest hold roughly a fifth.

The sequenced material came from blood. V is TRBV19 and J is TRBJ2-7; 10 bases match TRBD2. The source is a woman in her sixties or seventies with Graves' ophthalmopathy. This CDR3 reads CASSTSGSSYEQYF. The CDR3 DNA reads TGTGCCAGTAGTACTAGCGGGAGCTCCTACGAGCAGTACTTC.